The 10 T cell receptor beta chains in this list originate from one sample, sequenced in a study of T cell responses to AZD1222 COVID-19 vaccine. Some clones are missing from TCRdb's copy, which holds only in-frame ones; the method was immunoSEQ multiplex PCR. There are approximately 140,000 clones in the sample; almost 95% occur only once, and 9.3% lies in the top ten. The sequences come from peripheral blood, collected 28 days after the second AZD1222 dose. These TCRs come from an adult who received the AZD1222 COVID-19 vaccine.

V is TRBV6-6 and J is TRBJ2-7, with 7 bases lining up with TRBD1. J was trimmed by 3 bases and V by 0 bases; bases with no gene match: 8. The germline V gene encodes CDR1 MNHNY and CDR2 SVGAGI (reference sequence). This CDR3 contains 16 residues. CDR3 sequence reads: CASSYSGTVEGYEQYV. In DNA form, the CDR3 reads TGTGCCAGCAGTTACTCCGGGACAGTTGAGGGCTACGAGCAGTACGTC.

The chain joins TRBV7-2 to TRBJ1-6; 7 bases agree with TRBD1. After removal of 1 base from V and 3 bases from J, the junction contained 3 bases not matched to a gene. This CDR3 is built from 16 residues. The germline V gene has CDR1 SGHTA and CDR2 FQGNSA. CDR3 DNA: TGTGCCAGCAGCTTAGGGGGACAGATCTATAATTCACCCCTCCACTTT. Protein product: CASSLGGQIYNSPLHF.

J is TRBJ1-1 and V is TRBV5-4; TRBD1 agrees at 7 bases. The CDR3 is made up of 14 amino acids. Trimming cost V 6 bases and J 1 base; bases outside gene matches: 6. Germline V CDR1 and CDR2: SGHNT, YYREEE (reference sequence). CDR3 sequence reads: CASTWEGANTEAFF. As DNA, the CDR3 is TGTGCCAGCACTTGGGAGGGGGCGAACACTGAAGCTTTCTTT.

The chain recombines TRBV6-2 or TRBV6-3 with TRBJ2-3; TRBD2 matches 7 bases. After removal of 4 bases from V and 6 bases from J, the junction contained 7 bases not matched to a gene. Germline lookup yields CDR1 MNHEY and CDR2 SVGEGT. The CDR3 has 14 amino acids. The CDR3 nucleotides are TGTGCCAGCAGTTGGAGTAGCGGGCTTGATACGCAGTATTTT. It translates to CASSWSSGLDTQYF.

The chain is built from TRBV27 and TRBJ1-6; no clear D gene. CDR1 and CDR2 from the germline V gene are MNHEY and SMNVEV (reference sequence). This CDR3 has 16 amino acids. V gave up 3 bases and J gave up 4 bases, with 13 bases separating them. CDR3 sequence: CASSFGGIRYNSPLHF. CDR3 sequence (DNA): TGTGCCAGCAGTTTTGGAGGGATAAGGTATAATTCACCCCTCCACTTT.

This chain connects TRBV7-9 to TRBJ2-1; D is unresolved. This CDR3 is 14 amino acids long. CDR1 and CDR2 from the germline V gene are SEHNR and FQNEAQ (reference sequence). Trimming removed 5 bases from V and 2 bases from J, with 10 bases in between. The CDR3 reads CASSPLATYNEQFF. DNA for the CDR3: TGTGCCAGCAGCCCGCTGGCGACCTACAATGAGCAGTTCTTC.

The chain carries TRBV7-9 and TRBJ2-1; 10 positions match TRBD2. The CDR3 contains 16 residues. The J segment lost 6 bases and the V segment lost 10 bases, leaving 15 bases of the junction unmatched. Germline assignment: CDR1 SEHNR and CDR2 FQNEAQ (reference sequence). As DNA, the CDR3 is TGTGCCACCTTACGGACATTAGCGGGAGGCCCCAATGAGCAGTTCTTC. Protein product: CATLRTLAGGPNEQFF.

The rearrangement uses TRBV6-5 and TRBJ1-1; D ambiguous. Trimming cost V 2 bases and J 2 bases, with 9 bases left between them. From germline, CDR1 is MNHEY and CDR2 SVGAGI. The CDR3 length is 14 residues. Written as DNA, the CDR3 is TGTGCCAGCAGTTACCGGGGTCCCAACACTGAAGCTTTCTTT. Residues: CASSYRGPNTEAFF.

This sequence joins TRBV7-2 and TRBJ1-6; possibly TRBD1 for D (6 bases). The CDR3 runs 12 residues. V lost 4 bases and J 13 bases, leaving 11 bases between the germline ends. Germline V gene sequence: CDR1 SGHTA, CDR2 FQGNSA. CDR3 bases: TGTGCCAGCAGCTCATACAGGGCGCCCCTCCACTTT. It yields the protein CASSSYRAPLHF.

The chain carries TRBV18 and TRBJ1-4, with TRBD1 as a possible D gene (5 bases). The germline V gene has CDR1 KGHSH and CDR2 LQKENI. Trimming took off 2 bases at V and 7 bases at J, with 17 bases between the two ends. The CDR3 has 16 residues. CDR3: CASSPVTGTVTEKLFF. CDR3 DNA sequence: TGTGCCAGCTCACCAGTCACCGGGACGGTGACTGAAAAACTGTTTTTT.